This T cell receptor (beta chain) is from a study of T cells in tuberculosis. Specified time point: new active TB diagnosis, blood taken before or within 7 days of starting treatment. The data were produced by immunoSEQ multiplex PCR, yet TCRdb's version contains in-frame clones alone and is incomplete. The sample lists about 30,000 clones, 92% occurring once. Sequences were derived from PBMCs, sampled at tuberculosis diagnosis. The TCR comes from an adult with tuberculosis.

In nucleotides, the CDR3 is TGTGCCAGCAGCGTCCATCAGGGGTGGTCCTACAATGAGCAGTTCTTC. Protein: CASSVHQGWSYNEQFF. The chain is built from TRBV9 and TRBJ2-1, with D perhaps matching TRBD1 (6 bases). This CDR3 contains 16 residues. Germline V lookup: CDR1 SGDLS, CDR2 YYNGEE. Deletions cut 2 bases from V and 1 base from J, with 13 bases between.